Listed below are T cell receptor beta chains from one sample, sequenced in a study of cytomegalovirus exposure and HLA in healthy donors. Using immunoSEQ multiplex PCR, the repertoire was profiled, and TCRdb retains in-frame clones only, with some absent. The sample records about 92,000 clones, approximately 81% being singletons. Sequencing was carried out using PBMCs. The receptors were sampled from a girl aged 2 to 9 in good health and CMV-seropositive. Both conserved end residues are part of each CDR3.

j_gene | v_gene | CDR3aa
TRBJ1-1 | TRBV25-1 | CASSEDTGAGEAFF
TRBJ1-1 | TRBV2 | CAALRLDTEAFF
TRBJ2-7 | TRBV29-1 | CSVLTQGASYEQYF
TRBJ1-1 | TRBV30 | CAWRFRDRSKNTEAFF
TRBJ1-2 | TRBV6-5 | CASSRDNNYGYTF
TRBJ2-1 | TRBV5-1 | CASSIVTGSSYNEQFF
TRBJ2-7 | TRBV27 | CASSLFPELRTYEQYF
TRBJ2-7 | TRBV4-3 | CASSQEMRAYEQYF
TRBJ2-7 | TRBV5-6 | CASSLYRGFHEQYF
TRBJ2-7 | TRBV4-1 | CASSLAGTYEQYF
TRBJ2-7 | TRBV9 | CASSVGLSSYEQYF
TRBJ1-2 | TRBV4-1 | CASSQDWAGAGGYTF
TRBJ2-7 | TRBV5-6 | CASSTATGQGRSYEQYF
TRBJ2-7 | TRBV5-1 | CASSLGAAYEQYF
TRBJ1-1 | TRBV5-6 | CASSFATGGLNEAFF
TRBJ2-3 | TRBV19 | CASTKAGVIDTQYF
TRBJ2-7 | TRBV5-1 | CASSDRRTNVLNYYEQYF
TRBJ2-7 | TRBV7-3 | CASPGTILYF
TRBJ2-1 | TRBV2 | CASRREVSGTGGQFF
TRBJ2-1 | TRBV4-1 | CASSHAGGPNEQFF
TRBJ1-2 | TRBV6-6 | CASSSQGDGYTF
TRBJ1-1 | TRBV2 | CASQGQGEAFF
TRBJ2-6 | TRBV14 | CASSHTSVLTF
TRBJ2-3 | TRBV30 | CAWMVGSRTDTQYF